This T cell receptor beta chain was retrieved from a study of T-cell reconstitution after alpha-beta-depleted transplantation in children. This CDR3 is built from 12 residues. Germline CDR1 and CDR2: SGHRS and YFSETQ. V was shortened by 0 bases and J by 5 bases, with 4 bases between the two germline ends. This clonotype ranks as medium-sized. During its preparation, the TCRbeta library received unique molecular identifiers. TCRdb re-called the PCR reads through MiXCR, storing one row per CDR3 protein. Altogether about 270,000 distinct CDR3 sequences are present, around 9.6% being singletons, with the ten largest covering roughly a tenth.

The sequences come from PBMCs from the stem cell graft donor, collected from the stem cell graft. The gene calls are TRBV5-1 and TRBJ2-3; no reliable D call. The TCR originated in a human donor who donated a stem cell graft to a child with SCID. The CDR3 DNA follows: TGCGCCAGCAGCTTGGGACGAGATACGCAGTATTTT. Protein: CASSLGRDTQYF.